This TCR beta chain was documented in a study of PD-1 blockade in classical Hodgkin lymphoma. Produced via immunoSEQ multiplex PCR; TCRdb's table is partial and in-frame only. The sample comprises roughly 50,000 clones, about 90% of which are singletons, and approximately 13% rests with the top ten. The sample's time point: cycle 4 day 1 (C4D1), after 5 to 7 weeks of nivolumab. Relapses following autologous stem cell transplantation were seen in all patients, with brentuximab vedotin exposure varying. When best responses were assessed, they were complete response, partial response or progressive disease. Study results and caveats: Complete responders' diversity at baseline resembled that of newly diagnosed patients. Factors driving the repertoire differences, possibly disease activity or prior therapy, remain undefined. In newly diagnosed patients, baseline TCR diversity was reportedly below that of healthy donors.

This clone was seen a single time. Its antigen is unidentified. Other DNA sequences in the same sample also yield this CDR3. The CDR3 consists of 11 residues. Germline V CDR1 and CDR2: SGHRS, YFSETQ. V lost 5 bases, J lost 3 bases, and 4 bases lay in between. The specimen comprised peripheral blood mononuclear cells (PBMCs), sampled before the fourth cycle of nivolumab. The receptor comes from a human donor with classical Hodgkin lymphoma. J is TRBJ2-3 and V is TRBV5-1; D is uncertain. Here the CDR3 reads CASRITDTQYF. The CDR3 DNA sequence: TGCGCCAGCAGAATAACAGATACGCAGTATTTT.